This entry lists 6 T cell receptor beta chains sequenced from one sample in a study of blood T cell repertoires in COVID-19 (TCRdb year 2020). The receptor library was made with the immunoSEQ multiplex PCR assay. The table was pulled from immuneACCESS by TCRdb, which kept in-frame rearrangements only. Such tables lose some clones; where checked, under half of the loss comes from unresolved V genes, and the rest has no known cause. Across this sample there are 85,000 to 95,000 clones, with more than 75% seen only once. Less than 5% of the sample rests with the top ten. The sample comprised peripheral blood. The source of these receptors is a woman older than 75 with acute or convalescent COVID-19.

This chain links TRBV27 with TRBJ1-4; 7 bases line up with TRBD1. The CDR3 is made up of 16 amino acids. The germline CDR1 and CDR2 sequences are MNHEY and SMNVEV (reference sequence). The V gene end was trimmed by 5 bases and the J gene end by 3 bases; junction bases not matched to a gene: 9. The CDR3 region is CASSRNFGTANEKLFF. The CDR3 DNA is TGTGCCAGCAGTAGGAATTTCGGGACAGCTAATGAAAAACTGTTTTTT. The whole variable domain, remainder taken from reference TRBV27 and TRBJ1-4, is EAQVTQNPRYLITVTGKKLTVTCSQNMNHEYMSWYRQDPGLGLRQIYYSMNVEVTDKGDVPEGYKVSRKEKRNFPLILESPSPNQTSLYFCASSRNFGTANEKLFFGSGTQLSVL.

The rearrangement joins TRBV3-1 (or the pseudogene TRBV3-2) to TRBJ1-2; 8 bases are shared with TRBD1. The V and J ends lost 3 bases and 8 bases, in that order; junction bases with no gene match: 8. The length of the CDR3 is 14 residues. CDR1 is LGHDT and CDR2 is YNNKEL in the germline V gene (reference sequence). The CDR3 loop is CASSQADRGRGYTF. The CDR3 coding sequence is TGTGCCAGCAGCCAGGCAGACAGGGGACGAGGCTACACCTTC.

This chain uses TRBV7-9 with TRBJ1-5; tentatively, D is TRBD1 (5 bases). The germline V and J ends were trimmed by 3 bases and 0 bases, with 12 bases remaining between them. This CDR3 is built from 16 residues. From germline, CDR1 is SEHNR and CDR2 FQNEAQ (reference sequence). CDR3 loop: CASSFWGLDSNQPQHF. CDR3 nucleotides: TGTGCCAGCAGCTTCTGGGGACTCGATAGCAATCAGCCCCAGCATTTT.

The chain uses TRBV12-5 and TRBJ2-1, with 9 bases identical to TRBD1. CDR3 length: 16 residues. Germline V lookup: CDR1 LGHNT, CDR2 FRNRAP. Losses at the gene ends were 2 bases for V and 7 bases for J; bases not matched to a gene: 9. The chain's CDR3 is CASGLSWGQGGNEQFF. The CDR3 DNA is TGTGCTAGTGGTTTGAGTTGGGGACAGGGAGGGAATGAGCAGTTCTTC.

This chain joins TRBV6-5 and TRBJ1-1; no definite D call. CDR3 length: 11 residues. Germline CDR1 reads MNHEY; CDR2 reads SVGAGI. Trimming removed 7 bases from V and 10 bases from J, with 13 bases in between. The CDR3 is CASTAGDGAFF. The CDR3 DNA is TGTGCCAGCACTGCCGGGGATGGAGCTTTCTTT.

The chain links TRBV18 to TRBJ1-4; D uncertain. The germline V and J ends were trimmed by 4 bases and 8 bases, with 11 bases remaining between them. This CDR3 region has 13 residues. Germline CDR1 reads KGHSH; CDR2 reads LQKENI. This chain's CDR3 is CASSLSSREKLFF. Written as DNA, the CDR3 is TGTGCCAGCTCACTCTCTAGTAGAGAAAAACTGTTTTTT.